The source of this T cell receptor (beta chain) is a study of PD-1 blockade in classical Hodgkin lymphoma. V was cut by 10 bases and J by 2 bases, with 15 bases left in between. The germline gives CDR1 SNHLY, CDR2 FYNNEI. The CDR3 spans 13 residues. Regarding time point: newly diagnosed, previously untreated cHL patient sample. Purification of CD4+ T cells from thawed PBMCs was performed via magnetic negative selection. The method was immunoSEQ multiplex PCR; TCRdb's version includes in-frame clones alone and lacks a portion of them. The sample has some 30,000 clones; about 85% are singletons. Material for sequencing was CD4+ T cells from blood. The clonotype was recovered from a human donor with classical Hodgkin lymphoma. V and J are TRBV2 and TRBJ2-7, with D perhaps given as TRBD1 or TRBD2 (7 bases each). CDR3 in DNA: TGTGCCACCTCGACAGGGACTACCTACGAGCAGTACTTC. Its translation is CATSTGTTYEQYF.